This entry concerns a single TCR beta chain. Antigen specificity is unknown. The data were taken from a study of T cell responses to AZD1222 COVID-19 vaccine. Repertoires were generated with immunoSEQ multiplex PCR, while TCRdb's copy carries only in-frame clones and drops some. The table lists 90,000 to 150,000 clones, roughly nine tenths of them singletons. Whole-study results and caveats: Seropositive status at baseline applied to only six AZD1222 recipients.

CDR3 length: 13 residues. With 1 base clipped from V and 5 bases from J, the junction kept 1 base outside the gene matches. This sequence originates from an adult who received the AZD1222 COVID-19 vaccine. The chain recombines TRBV12-3 or TRBV12-4 with TRBJ1-1; 7 bases map to TRBD1. Source: peripheral blood, taken 28 days after the second AZD1222 dose. The CDR3 DNA sequence: TGTGCCAGCAGTTTAGGACAGGGAACTGAAGCTTTCTTT. Translation gives CASSLGQGTEAFF.